Sequencing of this T cell receptor beta chain was carried out in a study of blood T cell repertoires in COVID-19. The overall study: The United States, Italy and Spain supplied acute and convalescent COVID-19 samples. PBMCs, B-cell-depleted T cells, or T cells provided the cDNA or gDNA that made up the material.

How the authors handled the data: Amplification of reference gene primers was used by the study to estimate nucleated cell counts. Profiling relied on immunoSEQ multiplex PCR, and the TCRdb table lists in-frame clones only, not all of them. For V, J and clone size, that table is used; D and trimming come from the DNA. Of 140,000 or so clones listed, roughly 84% are singletons. V lost 7 bases and J lost 5; bases outside the gene matches: 17. There are 17 residues in the CDR3. Per germline, CDR1 SGHNT and CDR2 YENEEA. Sequenced: peripheral blood. The receptor was isolated from a man between 60 and 75 years old with active or convalescent COVID-19. The rearrangement links TRBV11-3 to TRBJ1-1; 9 nucleotides align to TRBD1. The CDR3, as DNA: TGTGCCAGCATCAATTACTCCGGGACAGGGAAGAAAACTGAAGCTTTCTTT. It encodes CASINYSGTGKKTEAFF.